This T cell receptor (beta chain) was documented in a study of cytomegalovirus exposure and HLA in healthy donors. PCR employed 60 Vbeta and 13 Jbeta primers. The repertoire was sequenced with immunoSEQ multiplex PCR; TCRdb's copy has only in-frame clones and lacks some. The sample lists about 120,000 clones; around 60% were seen once. Study-level findings and limits: In an earlier analysis, about 87% or about 30%: the productive usage of most TCR beta V segments. A later analysis showed HLA-associated TCR beta chains outstripping equally common others in clonal expansion. Links to common viral pathogens appeared, in a later analysis, for several of the most significant clusters.

About this clone itself: Its cognate antigen is unknown.

CDR1 and CDR2 (germline): SQVTM, ANQGSEA. CDR3 length: 15 residues. V lost 4 bases, J lost 0 bases, and 15 bases lay in between. Sample: PBMCs. The receptor comes from a man aged 40-50 years in good health and CMV-seropositive. This chain uses TRBV29-1 with TRBJ1-1, with a weak D call TRBD1 (5 bases). CDR3 sequence reads: CSVVGMRGMNTEAFF. The CDR3 DNA follows: TGCAGCGTTGTTGGGATGCGGGGGATGAACACTGAAGCTTTCTTT.